Presented here are 23 T cell receptor beta chains from one specimen sequenced in a study of beta chain features in type 1 diabetes. Their target antigens are unknown. TCRB transcripts that were expressed got sequenced, as all of the isolated RNA had been reverse transcribed. Using immunoSEQ multiplex PCR, the repertoire was profiled, and TCRdb retains in-frame clones only, with some absent. The data show roughly 160,000 clones, approximately 8.1% seen once. Broader study findings: Within each of all four CD4+ subsets, Type 1 diabetes patients had TCRB CDR3s that were moderately but significantly shorter.

Sequenced sample: central memory CD4+ T cells from blood. The receptors here all came from a woman aged 40 to 49 with type 1 diabetes.

V usage is TRBV9 and J usage is TRBJ1-2; 7 nucleotides align to TRBD1. Trimming at V came to 3 bases and at J to 7 bases, leaving 15 bases not matched to a gene. Germline CDR1 is SGDLS and CDR2 is YYNGEE. This CDR3 contains 16 residues. In DNA form, the CDR3 reads TGTGCCAGCAGCGACGACCCTCCGGGACAGCCTGCTGGCTACACCTTC. This sequence encodes CASSDDPPGQPAGYTF.

Only a few counts were recorded for this clone. This rearrangement joins TRBV28 to TRBJ2-2; tentatively, D is TRBD2 (5 bases). The germline V and J ends were trimmed by 3 bases and 5 bases, with 10 bases remaining between them. Germline CDR1 reads MDHEN; CDR2 reads SYDVKM. This CDR3 is built from 14 residues. Here the CDR3 reads CASSFGSGTGELFF. In nucleotides, the CDR3 is TGTGCCAGCAGTTTCGGATCGGGGACCGGGGAGCTGTTTTTT.

The chain links TRBV27 to TRBJ2-7; 9 bases align to TRBD1. The CDR3 contains 13 residues. J gave up 4 bases and V 8 bases, and 6 bases lay outside the gene matches. CDR1 and CDR2 from the germline V gene are MNHEY and SMNVEV (reference sequence). CDR3 loop: CASGTGHSYEQYF. The CDR3, as DNA: TGTGCCAGCGGGACAGGGCACTCGTACGAGCAGTACTTC.

This clone was detected many times. The chain combines TRBV21-1 with TRBJ2-7; TRBD2, the table's D call, lacks a check against the DNA. TRBV21-1 is given as a pseudogene. This CDR3 contains 16 residues. The CDR3 reads CASGGTSGRGTYEQYF. CDR3 coding DNA: TGTGCCAGCGGCGGGACTAGCGGGAGGGGCACCTACGAGCAGTACTTC.

The chain carries TRBV28 and TRBJ1-5; 8 bases match TRBD1. CDR1 is MDHEN, CDR2 SYDVKM, per germline. CDR3 length equals 14 residues. V shed 7 bases, J shed 7 bases, and the junction held 9 bases outside the gene matches. The CDR3 region is CASKRTGIIQPQHF. The CDR3 nucleotides are TGTGCCAGCAAACGGACAGGGATTATCCAGCCCCAGCATTTT.

This chain uses TRBV6-5 with TRBJ1-2; D is unresolved. The CDR3 runs to 13 residues. Germline assignment: CDR1 MNHEY and CDR2 SVGAGI. V dropped 4 bases and J dropped 4 bases, with 10 bases sitting between them. The CDR3 DNA reads as TGTGCCAGCAGTTTCGCCCACGGCTATGGCTACACCTTC. Its protein is CASSFAHGYGYTF.

This clone was found many times. The chain has TRBV20-1 and TRBJ1-4, with D possibly matching TRBD1 (6 bases). V was shortened by 6 bases and J by 8 bases, with 10 bases between the two germline ends. The CDR3 extends over 11 amino acids. CDR1 is DFQATT, CDR2 SNEGSKA, per germline (reference sequence). CDR3 protein: CSAGGGEKLFF. The CDR3 coding sequence is TGCAGTGCAGGGGGGGGAGAAAAACTGTTTTTT.

The gene calls are TRBV29-1 and TRBJ1-1; 8 bases match TRBD1. The CDR3 covers 12 residues. Trimming removed 5 bases from V and 4 bases from J; junction bases left unmatched: 3. CDR1 and CDR2 (germline): SQVTM, ANQGSEA. The CDR3 loop reads CSVKQGGTEAFF. The CDR3 DNA reads as TGCAGCGTTAAACAGGGGGGCACTGAAGCTTTCTTT.

This clone has a handful of counts. The chain has TRBV29-1 and TRBJ1-2; a weak D match, TRBD1 (5 bases). CDR1 is SQVTM and CDR2 is ANQGSEA in the germline V gene. There are 12 residues in the CDR3. The V end lost 7 bases, the J end lost 6 bases, and 15 bases lay between the germline ends. CDR3 sequence: CSGGGKGDGYTF. The DNA of the CDR3 is TGCAGCGGGGGAGGGAAAGGGGATGGCTACACCTTC.

A few counts support this clone. This chain connects TRBV14 to TRBJ2-7, with TRBD2 matching over 7 bases. Germline-derived CDR1 and CDR2 are SGHDN and FVKESK. The ends lost 1 base at V and 9 bases at J; junction bases unmatched: 6. The CDR3 loop spans 13 amino acids. The CDR3 bases are TGTGCCAGCAGCCAAGCCGGGACTAAGGGGCAGTACTTC. Residues: CASSQAGTKGQYF.

This sequence joins TRBV2 and TRBJ2-5; D gene ambiguous. The germline V gene has CDR1 SNHLY and CDR2 FYNNEI. CDR3 length: 13 residues. Deletions cut 1 base from V and 0 bases from J, with 3 bases between. The CDR3 loop reads CASSEDNQETQYF. The CDR3 DNA sequence: TGTGCCAGCAGTGAAGACAACCAAGAGACCCAGTACTTC.

This clone was picked up many times. The V and J genes are TRBV15 and TRBJ2-1, with 10 positions matching TRBD2. With V trimmed by 0 bases and J by 10 bases, 6 bases remained unmatched. Germline V gives CDR1 LNHNV, CDR2 YYDKDF (reference sequence). The CDR3 extends over 15 amino acids. The CDR3 loop is CATSRDASGGREQFF. The CDR3 bases are TGTGCCACCAGCAGAGATGCTAGCGGGGGACGGGAGCAGTTCTTC.

This clone has more than one count but fewer than ten. The chain couples TRBV2 to TRBJ2-7; a weak D match, TRBD1 (5 bases). Trimming removed 6 bases at V and 7 bases at J, with 22 bases between. Germline V gene data show CDR1 as SNHLY and CDR2 as FYNNEI. The CDR3 consists of 15 residues. CDR3 nucleotides: TGTGCCAGCAGCGCCTTTGCGGTAGGGGTGGGTGAGCAGTACTTC. Translation: CASSAFAVGVGEQYF.

This clone was counted between two and nine times. This chain uses TRBV15 with TRBJ2-2; D gene ambiguous. The germline V gene has CDR1 LNHNV and CDR2 YYDKDF (reference sequence). Trimming removed 1 base at V and 7 bases at J, with 7 bases between. The CDR3 has 13 amino acids. CDR3 DNA sequence: TGTGCCACCAGCAGAGGAGATGGCGGGGAGCTGTTTTTT. This sequence encodes CATSRGDGGELFF.

The chain carries TRBV13 and TRBJ2-3; D is undetermined. The germline V gene encodes CDR1 PRHDT and CDR2 FYEKMQ (reference sequence). V lost 5 bases to trimming and J lost 6 bases, with 9 bases between them. The CDR3 is 12 residues long. CDR3: CASSANWDTQYF. The CDR3, as DNA: TGTGCCAGCAGCGCAAACTGGGATACGCAGTATTTT.

The chain links TRBV7-2 to TRBJ2-3; TRBD2 matches 7 bases. Germline CDR1 SGHTA, CDR2 FQGNSA. This CDR3 is 16 amino acids long. V was pared by 2 bases and J by 3 bases, with 8 bases of the junction left unmatched. CDR3 sequence: CASSLKSLAETDTQYF. In DNA, the CDR3 is TGTGCCAGCAGCTTAAAAAGCCTAGCGGAGACAGATACGCAGTATTTT.

This clone was recorded at least ten times. The genes are TRBV2 and TRBJ1-2; no clear D. CDR3 length equals 12 residues. V was clipped by 4 bases and J by 3 bases, with 6 bases between them. CDR1 and CDR2 (germline): SNHLY, FYNNEI. In nucleotides, the CDR3 is TGTGCCAGCAGTGTATCTGACTATGGCTACACCTTC. It codes for CASSVSDYGYTF.

In DNA form, the CDR3 reads TGTGCCAGCACCGCGGACAGCTATGGCTACACCTTC. Its protein product is CASTADSYGYTF. This rearrangement joins TRBV5-4 to TRBJ1-2; D possibly corresponds to TRBD1 (6 bases). V shed 6 bases and J shed 4 bases, with 10 bases lying between them. In germline, CDR1 is SGHNT, CDR2 YYREEE (reference sequence). CDR3 size: 12 residues.

This clone came up a few times. The V gene is TRBV2, the J gene TRBJ1-5, with 11 positions matching TRBD1. J gave up 6 bases and V 4 bases, and 5 bases lay outside the gene matches. The length of the CDR3 is 15 residues. CDR1 and CDR2 (germline): SNHLY, FYNNEI. Written as DNA, the CDR3 is TGTGCCAGCAGTGTAGGACAGGGGGCGCGTCAGCCCCAGCATTTT. This gives the protein CASSVGQGARQPQHF.

There are a few counts of this clone. For the CDR3, the DNA is TGTGCCACCAGGGCACAGGGGGGACTGGAATATACGCAGTATTTT. Protein product: CATRAQGGLEYTQYF. The rearrangement uses TRBV15 and TRBJ2-3; TRBD1 matches 8 bases. This CDR3 contains 15 residues. The ends lost 6 bases at V and 7 bases at J; junction bases unmatched: 12. The germline V gene encodes CDR1 LNHNV and CDR2 YYDKDF (reference sequence).

Only a few counts were recorded for this clone. The chain is built from TRBV28 and TRBJ1-1; 7 bases are a match to TRBD1. The CDR3 consists of 15 residues. J gave up 5 bases and V 6 bases, and 12 bases lay outside the gene matches. The germline gives CDR1 MDHEN, CDR2 SYDVKM. CDR3 bases: TGTGCCAGCAGCCCTAACAGGGGTGCTTGGACTGAAGCTTTCTTT. Its protein product is CASSPNRGAWTEAFF.

This clone has a handful of counts. Different DNA sequences within this sample yield the same CDR3. The V gene is TRBV29-1, the J gene TRBJ1-4; D is perhaps TRBD1 (5 bases). The germline V gene encodes CDR1 SQVTM and CDR2 ANQGSEA. The V end lost 4 bases, the J end lost 8 bases, and 14 bases lay between the germline ends. This CDR3 contains 13 residues. CDR3 sequence reads: CSVGGGEGEKLFF. In DNA, the CDR3 is TGCAGCGTTGGGGGCGGAGAAGGGGAAAAACTGTTTTTT.

This clone was counted between two and nine times. The CDR3 DNA sequence: TGCGCCAGCAGCCAAGAGGGTCCGGGACAGGGTGGTCAGCCCCAGCATTTT. This sequence encodes CASSQEGPGQGGQPQHF. J is TRBJ1-5 and V is TRBV4-1; 9 nucleotides match TRBD1. J gave up 6 bases and V 0 bases, and 9 bases lay outside the gene matches. The CDR3 totals 17 residues. Germline CDR1 is MGHRA and CDR2 is YSYEKL.